A single sample gave rise to the 14 T cell receptor beta chains below, sequenced in a study of T cell repertoires in ileal Crohn's disease. Libraries were prepared by immunoSEQ multiplex PCR; TCRdb keeps only in-frame clonotypes and omits some of them. The data hold some 1,700 clones, with 75% to 90% observed a single time. What was sequenced was ileal tissue. Receptor source: an adult with Crohn's disease.

A single count supports this clone. V is TRBV5-5 and J is TRBJ1-3, with a weak D call TRBD1 (5 bases). The CDR3 has 13 residues. Germline CDR1 is SGHKS and CDR2 is YYEKEE (reference sequence). Trimming shortened V by 2 bases and J by 2 bases, and 5 bases separated the two germline ends. This chain's CDR3 is CASSLQAGNTIYF. CDR3 in DNA: TGTGCCAGCAGCTTACAGGCTGGAAACACCATATATTTT.

The CDR3 DNA reads TGTGCCAGCAGCTTAGAGACAGAACATTACTATGGCTACACCTTC. Protein product: CASSLETEHYYGYTF. The chain links TRBV5-4 to TRBJ1-2, with a tentative D call TRBD1 (5 bases). Trimming left V 2 bases short and J 3 bases short, with 14 bases between. CDR3 size: 15 residues. CDR1 is SGHNT and CDR2 is YYREEE in the germline V gene (reference sequence).

This clone showed up just a few times. The V and J genes are TRBV6-6 and TRBJ2-3; 7 bases line up with TRBD2. Losses at the gene ends were 5 bases for V and 2 bases for J; bases not matched to a gene: 10. There are 16 residues in the CDR3. The germline CDR1 and CDR2 sequences are MNHNY and SVGAGI (reference sequence). CDR3 nucleotide sequence: TGTGCCAGCAGTGGGGACCAGCGGGGCTTCACAGATACGCAGTATTTT. Amino acid sequence: CASSGDQRGFTDTQYF.

The chain joins TRBV6-5 to TRBJ2-6, with D maybe TRBD1 (5 bases). From germline, CDR1 is MNHEY and CDR2 SVGAGI. This CDR3 region has 14 residues. Deletions cut 7 bases from V and 1 base from J, with 8 bases between. CDR3 sequence: CASTKGSGANVLTF. Here the CDR3 DNA reads TGTGCCAGCACTAAGGGGTCTGGGGCCAACGTCCTGACTTTC.

This sequence joins TRBV5-5 and TRBJ2-7, with TRBD1 identical over 8 bases. The CDR3 has 14 residues. Trimming at V came to 4 bases and at J to 3 bases, leaving 6 bases not matched to a gene. The germline CDR1 and CDR2 sequences are SGHKS and YYEKEE (reference sequence). This chain's CDR3 is CASSPRTGHYEQYF. The DNA of the CDR3 is TGTGCCAGCAGCCCCCGGACAGGGCACTACGAGCAGTACTTC.

The genes are TRBV30 and TRBJ2-1; 9 bases align to TRBD2. The CDR3 contains 15 residues. Looked up from germline, CDR1 is GTSNPN and CDR2 is SVGIG (reference sequence). Losses at the gene ends were 0 bases for V and 4 bases for J; bases not matched to a gene: 4. CDR3 loop: CAWSVLTSGYNEQFF. Here the CDR3 DNA reads TGTGCCTGGAGTGTACTTACTAGCGGGTACAATGAGCAGTTCTTC.

The chain couples TRBV5-4 to TRBJ1-4, with 7 bases fitting TRBD1. Germline CDR1 SGHNT, CDR2 YYREEE (reference sequence). The CDR3 consists of 15 residues. Trimming took 3 bases from V and 8 from J; bases not matched to a gene: 10. The CDR3 spells CASSSQTGSGEKLFF. Here the CDR3 DNA reads TGTGCCAGCAGCTCCCAGACAGGGTCGGGGGAAAAACTGTTTTTT. The whole variable domain, filled in from reference TRBV5-4 and TRBJ1-4, reads ETGVTQSPTHLIKTRGQQVTLRCSSQSGHNTVSWYQQALGQGPQFIFQYYREEENGRGNFPPRFSGLQFPNYSSELNVNALELDDSALYLCASSSQTGSGEKLFFGSGTQLSVL.

CDR3: CASSLMGLPEAFF. The CDR3 DNA sequence: TGTGCCAGCAGCTTGATGGGACTCCCGGAAGCTTTCTTT. V gene TRBV5-6 combines with J gene TRBJ1-1; D may be TRBD1 (5 bases). Between the trimmed V and J ends, which lost 1 base and 8 bases, there was a span of 12 bases. The CDR3 has 13 residues. Germline values: CDR1 SGHDT, CDR2 YYEEEE. Complete variable domain (other parts from reference TRBV5-6 and TRBJ1-1): DAGVTQSPTHLIKTRGQQVTLRCSPKSGHDTVSWYQQALGQGPQFIFQYYEEEERQRGNFPDRFSGHQFPNYSSELNVNALLLGDSALYLCASSLMGLPEAFFGQGTRLTVV.

This chain joins TRBV6-6 and TRBJ2-5; possibly TRBD2 for D (5 bases). The CDR3 spans 11 residues. Germline CDR1 MNHNY, CDR2 SVGAGI (reference sequence). Trimming stripped 7 bases from V and 5 bases from J, with 8 bases between. As DNA, the CDR3 is TGTGCCAGCAAGAAGCGGGAGACCCAGTACTTC. Its protein product is CASKKRETQYF.

The chain has TRBV28 and TRBJ1-5, with D possibly matching TRBD1 (5 bases). This CDR3 is 13 amino acids long. In germline, CDR1 is MDHEN, CDR2 SYDVKM. The germline V and J ends were trimmed by 10 bases and 10 bases, with 20 bases remaining between them. The CDR3 loop is CATYSGAQGPQHF. CDR3 in DNA: TGTGCCACCTACTCTGGGGCTCAGGGACCCCAGCATTTT.

The chain has TRBV11-3 and TRBJ2-7, with a possible D match to TRBD2 (5 bases). Germline CDR1 SGHNT, CDR2 YENEEA. V dropped 0 bases and J dropped 6 bases, with 15 bases sitting between them. The CDR3 sequence is 15 residues long. The CDR3 loop reads CASSLDLLTNSEQYF. CDR3 DNA sequence: TGTGCCAGCAGCTTAGATCTCTTGACTAATAGCGAGCAGTACTTC.

This clone has only one observation. V gene TRBV18 combines with J gene TRBJ2-6; no clear D gene. Germline CDR1 is KGHSH and CDR2 is LQKENI. The CDR3 extends over 18 amino acids. The V end was cut by 0 bases, the J end by 4 bases, with 16 bases between. The CDR3 loop reads CASSPPPGRSWGANVLTF. CDR3 DNA: TGTGCCAGCTCACCACCGCCAGGCCGCTCTTGGGGGGCCAACGTCCTGACTTTC. The full variable domain, rest sourced from reference TRBV18 and TRBJ2-6, is NAGVMQNPRHLVRRRGQEARLRCSPMKGHSHVYWYRQLPEEGLKFMVYLQKENIIDESGMPKERFSAEFPKEGPSILRIQQVVRGDSAAYFCASSPPPGRSWGANVLTFGAGSRLTVL.

V gene TRBV30 combines with J gene TRBJ2-2; possible D gene TRBD2, 7 bases. CDR3 length: 16 residues. V lost 2 bases and J 5 bases, leaving 18 bases between the germline ends. CDR1 GTSNPN and CDR2 SVGIG come from the germline V gene (reference sequence). This CDR3 reads CAWSSGRTAGTGELFF. For the CDR3, the DNA is TGTGCCTGGAGTAGTGGCAGGACAGCGGGAACCGGGGAGCTGTTTTTT.

This chain links TRBV7-2 with TRBJ2-1; 9 bases match TRBD2. The germline V gene has CDR1 SGHTA and CDR2 FQGNSA. The CDR3 extends over 15 amino acids. Trimming removed 4 bases from V and 8 bases from J; junction bases left unmatched: 9. As DNA, the CDR3 is TGTGCCAGCAGCTACCCAGGGCGCGGGAGGGATGAGCAGTTCTTC. Its protein product is CASSYPGRGRDEQFF.